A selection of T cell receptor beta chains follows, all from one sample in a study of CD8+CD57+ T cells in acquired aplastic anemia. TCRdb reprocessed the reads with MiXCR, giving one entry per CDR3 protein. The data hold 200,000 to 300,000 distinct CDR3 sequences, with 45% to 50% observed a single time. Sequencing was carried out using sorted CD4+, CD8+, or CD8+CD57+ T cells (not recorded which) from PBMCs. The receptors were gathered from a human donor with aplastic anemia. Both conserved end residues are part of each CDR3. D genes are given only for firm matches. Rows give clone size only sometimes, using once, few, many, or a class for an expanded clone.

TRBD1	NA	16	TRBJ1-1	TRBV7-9	CASSLGGAGGHTEAFF	TGTGCCAGCAGCTTAGGAGGCGCAGGGGGCCACACTGAAGCTTTCTTT
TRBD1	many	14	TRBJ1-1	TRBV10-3	CAIRPQGSNTEAFF	TGTGCCATCAGGCCACAGGGGTCGAACACTGAAGCTTTCTTT
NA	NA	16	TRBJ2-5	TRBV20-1	CSARDGLGRGWETQYF	TGCAGTGCTAGAGATGGGTTGGGCAGGGGCTGGGAGACCCAGTACTTC
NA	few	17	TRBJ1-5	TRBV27	CASSRTSRQGLHQPQHF	TGTGCCAGCAGTAGGACTAGCCGGCAGGGTCTCCATCAGCCCCAGCATTTT
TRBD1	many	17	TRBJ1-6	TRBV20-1	CSASNTGQGTLGMPLHF	TGCAGTGCTTCCAACACCGGACAGGGGACGCTGGGGATGCCCCTCCACTTT
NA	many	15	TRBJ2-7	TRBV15	CATSRSRDGAYEQYF	TGTGCCACCAGCAGGTCCCGGGACGGTGCCTACGAGCAGTACTTC
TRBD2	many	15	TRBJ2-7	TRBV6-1	CASRGSAGGPEWQYF	TGTGCCAGCAGGGGATCAGCGGGAGGGCCAGAATGGCAGTACTTC
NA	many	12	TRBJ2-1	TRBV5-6	CASTLRYNEQFF	TGTGCCAGCACCCTTCGCTACAATGAGCAGTTCTTC
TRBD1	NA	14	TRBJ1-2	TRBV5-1	CASSPGTGHCGYTF	TGCGCCAGCAGCCCCGGGACAGGACATTGTGGCTACACCTTC
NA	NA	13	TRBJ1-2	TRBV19	CASSIGQWDGYTF	TGTGCCAGTAGTATAGGGCAGTGGGATGGCTACACCTTC
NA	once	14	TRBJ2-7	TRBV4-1	CASSQVDSTYEQYF	TGCGCCAGCAGCCAAGTCGACAGCACGTACGAGCAGTACTTC
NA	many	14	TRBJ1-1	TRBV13	CASSLGGRETEAFF	TGTGCCAGCAGCTTGGGGGGGCGCGAGACTGAAGCTTTCTTT
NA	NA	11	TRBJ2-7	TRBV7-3	CASSHGGWQYF	TGTGCCAGCAGCCACGGGGGTTGGCAGTACTTC
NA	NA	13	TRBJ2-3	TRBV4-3	CASSQTSTDTQYF	TGCGCCAGCAGCCAAACTAGCACAGATACGCAGTATTTT
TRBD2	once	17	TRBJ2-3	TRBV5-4	CASTGSGRGRSTDTQYF	TGTGCCAGCACGGGGAGCGGGAGGGGTCGGAGCACAGATACGCAGTATTTT
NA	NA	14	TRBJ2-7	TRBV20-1	CSARDPQEEHEQYF	TGCAGTGCTCGGGACCCTCAGGAGGAGCACGAGCAGTACTTC
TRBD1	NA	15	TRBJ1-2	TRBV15	CATSIFRTGGHGYTF	TGTGCCACCAGCATCTTTCGGACAGGGGGACATGGCTACACCTTC
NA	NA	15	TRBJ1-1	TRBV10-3	CATYHARALNTEAFF	TGTGCCACCTACCACGCCCGGGCATTGAACACTGAAGCTTTCTTT